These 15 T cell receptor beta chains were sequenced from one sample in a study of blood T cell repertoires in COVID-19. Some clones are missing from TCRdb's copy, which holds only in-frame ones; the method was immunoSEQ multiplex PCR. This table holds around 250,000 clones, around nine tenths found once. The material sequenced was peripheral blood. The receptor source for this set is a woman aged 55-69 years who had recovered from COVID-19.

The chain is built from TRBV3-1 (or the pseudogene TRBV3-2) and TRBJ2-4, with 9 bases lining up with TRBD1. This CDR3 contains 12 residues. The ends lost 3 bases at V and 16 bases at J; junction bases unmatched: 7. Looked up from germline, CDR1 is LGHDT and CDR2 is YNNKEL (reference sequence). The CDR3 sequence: CASSHEGTGLYF. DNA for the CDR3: TGTGCCAGCAGCCATGAAGGGACAGGGTTATACTTC.

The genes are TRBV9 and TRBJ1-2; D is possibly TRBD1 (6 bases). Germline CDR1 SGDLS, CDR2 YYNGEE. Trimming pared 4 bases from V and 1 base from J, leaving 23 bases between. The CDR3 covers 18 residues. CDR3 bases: TGTGCCAGCAGCTTTACGAGTCGGACAGACTCCTTTAACTATGGCTACACCTTC. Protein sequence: CASSFTSRTDSFNYGYTF.

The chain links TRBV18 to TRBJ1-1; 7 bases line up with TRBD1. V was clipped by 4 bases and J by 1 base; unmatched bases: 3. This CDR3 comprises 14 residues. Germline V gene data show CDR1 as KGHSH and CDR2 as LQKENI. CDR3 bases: TGTGCCAGCTCACTTGACAGGGCGAACACTGAAGCTTTCTTT. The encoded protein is CASSLDRANTEAFF.

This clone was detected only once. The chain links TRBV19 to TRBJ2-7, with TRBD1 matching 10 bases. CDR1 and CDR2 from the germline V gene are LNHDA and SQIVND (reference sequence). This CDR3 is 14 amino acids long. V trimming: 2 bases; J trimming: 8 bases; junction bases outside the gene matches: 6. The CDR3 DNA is TGTGCCAGTAGTATATACGGGACAGGGGTGCAGCAGTACTTC. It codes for CASSIYGTGVQQYF.

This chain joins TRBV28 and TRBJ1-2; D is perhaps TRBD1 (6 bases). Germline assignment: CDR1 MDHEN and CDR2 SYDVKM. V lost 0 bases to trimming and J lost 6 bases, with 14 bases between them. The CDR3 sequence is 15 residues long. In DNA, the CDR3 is TGTGCCAGCAGTTTATGGGCCGCGAGGGGGAATGGCTACACCTTC. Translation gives CASSLWAARGNGYTF.

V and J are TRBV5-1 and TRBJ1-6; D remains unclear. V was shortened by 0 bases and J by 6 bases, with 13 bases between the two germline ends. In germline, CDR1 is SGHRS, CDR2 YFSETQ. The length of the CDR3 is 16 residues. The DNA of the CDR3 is TGCGCCAGCAGCTTGGTCGAAGCCACGCTTAATTCACCCCTCCACTTT. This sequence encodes CASSLVEATLNSPLHF.

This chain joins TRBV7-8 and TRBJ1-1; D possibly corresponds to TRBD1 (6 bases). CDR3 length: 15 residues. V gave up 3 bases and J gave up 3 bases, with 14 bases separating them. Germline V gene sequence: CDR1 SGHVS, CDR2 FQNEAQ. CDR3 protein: CASSFFGQGYTEAFF. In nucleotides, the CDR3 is TGTGCCAGCAGCTTTTTCGGGCAGGGGTACACTGAAGCTTTCTTT.

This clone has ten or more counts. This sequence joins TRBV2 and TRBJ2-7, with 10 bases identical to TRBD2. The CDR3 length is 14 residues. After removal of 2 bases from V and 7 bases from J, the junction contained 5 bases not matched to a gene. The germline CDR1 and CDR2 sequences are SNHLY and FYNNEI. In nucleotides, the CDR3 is TGTGCCAGCAGTGAACCCCTAGCGGGGGATGAGCAGTACTTC. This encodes CASSEPLAGDEQYF.

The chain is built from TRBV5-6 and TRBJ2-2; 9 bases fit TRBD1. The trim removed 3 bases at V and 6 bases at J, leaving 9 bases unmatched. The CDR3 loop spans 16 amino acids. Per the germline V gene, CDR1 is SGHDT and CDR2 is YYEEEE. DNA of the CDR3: TGTGCCAGCAGCTCACTCCGGGACAGGGAGGCCGGGGAGCTGTTTTTT. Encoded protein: CASSSLRDREAGELFF.

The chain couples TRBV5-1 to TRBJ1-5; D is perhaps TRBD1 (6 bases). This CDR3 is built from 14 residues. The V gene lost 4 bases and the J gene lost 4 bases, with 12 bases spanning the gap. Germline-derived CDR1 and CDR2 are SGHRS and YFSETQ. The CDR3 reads CASSLTGINQPQHF. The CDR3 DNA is TGCGCCAGCAGCCTGACAGGTATTAATCAGCCCCAGCATTTT.

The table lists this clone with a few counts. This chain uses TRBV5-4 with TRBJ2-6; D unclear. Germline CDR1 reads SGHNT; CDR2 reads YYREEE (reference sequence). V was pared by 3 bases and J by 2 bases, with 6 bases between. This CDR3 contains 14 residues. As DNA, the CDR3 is TGTGCCAGCAGCTCCCGTGCTGGGGCCAACGTCCTGACTTTC. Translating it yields CASSSRAGANVLTF.

The CDR3 loop reads CASSARDRVYGYTF. DNA for the CDR3: TGTGCCAGCAGCGCCCGGGACAGGGTGTATGGCTACACCTTC. The V and J genes are TRBV5-8 and TRBJ1-2; TRBD1 agrees at 9 bases. The CDR3 is 14 amino acids. The trim removed 4 bases at V and 5 bases at J, leaving 6 bases unmatched. CDR1 is SGHTS and CDR2 is YDEGEE in the germline V gene.

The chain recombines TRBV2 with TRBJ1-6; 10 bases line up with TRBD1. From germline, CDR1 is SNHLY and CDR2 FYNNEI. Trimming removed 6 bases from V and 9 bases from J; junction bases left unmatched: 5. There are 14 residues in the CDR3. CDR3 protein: CASRPGTGASPLHF. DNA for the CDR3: TGTGCCAGCAGACCCGGGACAGGGGCTTCACCCCTCCACTTT.

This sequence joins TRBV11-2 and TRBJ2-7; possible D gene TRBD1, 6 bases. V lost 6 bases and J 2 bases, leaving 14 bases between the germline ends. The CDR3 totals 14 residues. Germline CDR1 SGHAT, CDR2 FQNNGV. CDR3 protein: CASRPPRDTYEQYF. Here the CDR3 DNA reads TGTGCCAGCAGGCCACCAAGGGACACCTACGAGCAGTACTTC. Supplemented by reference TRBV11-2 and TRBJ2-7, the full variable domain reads EAGVAQSPRYKIIEKRQSVAFWCNPISGHATLYWYQQILGQGPKLLIQFQNNGVVDDSQLPKDRFSAERLKGVDSTLKIQPAKLEDSAVYLCASRPPRDTYEQYFGPGTRLTVT.

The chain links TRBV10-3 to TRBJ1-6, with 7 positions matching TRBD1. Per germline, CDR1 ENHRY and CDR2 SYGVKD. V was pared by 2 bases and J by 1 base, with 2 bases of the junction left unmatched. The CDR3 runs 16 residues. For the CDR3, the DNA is TGTGCCATCAGTGAGAGGGGGCAATCCTATAATTCACCCCTCCACTTT. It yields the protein CAISERGQSYNSPLHF.